What follows describes a single T cell receptor (beta chain). This clonotype has a handful of counts. No antigen is known for it. Base quality data are lacking; no much larger clone is found one base away. This sample was included in a study of blood T cells in healthy people across ages (dated by TCRdb to the mid-2010s). Regarding the study in general: In model experiments, roughly one uniquely barcoded TCR beta cDNA molecule per two T cells was captured by template switching. Age-related changes in TCR beta repertoire diversity were measured in the study by deep sequencing normalized with unique cDNA molecular identifiers. The donors were split into four age groups: young (average around 15 years), middle-aged (about 40), aged (more than 55) and long-lived (more than 80). Donors of different ages were randomly distributed across sequencing lanes to avoid experimental bias. For two donors (one aged 18 to 30 and one aged 80 or older), the study analyzed two additional independent replicas of 1 million unique cDNA reads from the same blood draw. What the authors observed across the whole study: The long-lived group showed more naive CD4+ T cells, fewer expanded clones and increased TCR diversity than the aged group, suggesting age selection. As age increased, observed TCR beta diversity per million T cells dropped in a roughly linear way, and a significant reduction was already evident by age 40. The percentage of naive T cells measured by flow cytometry correlated strongly with observed TCR beta diversity. Estimates of total diversity from one million sequenced T cells were regarded as lower bounds and underestimates. Because profiling used bulk unsorted PBMCs, naive and antigen-experienced compartments could not be compared conclusively. Donor CMV infection status was unknown, potentially confounding age-related changes in expanded clonotypes.

Systemically healthy Caucasian individuals from Russia, some 36 in total and aged about 6 to 95 years, were included as donors. Roughly 9.5 milliliters of peripheral blood were drawn from each donor into EDTA-treated Vacutainer tubes. PBMCs were isolated by Ficoll-Paque density-gradient centrifugation, with at least 6 million obtained per sample. Trizol reagent was used to extract total RNA from PBMCs, with at least 5.5 micrograms per sample. Naive CD45RAhigh/CD27high T cell percentages were measured by flow cytometry on a PBMC aliquot from every donor. The library was prepared using 5' RACE. TCRdb names Illumina HiSeq 2500 as the instrument used. The second PCR ran for about 6 to 11 cycles and used a J-beta primer mix along with a sample-barcoded 5' primer. Each TCR beta cDNA molecule received a unique molecular identifier from a template-switch 5' adaptor carrying 12 random nucleotides. Each sample yielded at least 2.5 million CDR3-containing paired-end reads. First-strand cDNA synthesis was performed from all RNA using the Mint cDNA synthesis kit, with priming by a TRBC-specific oligonucleotide. Following uracil-DNA glycosylase treatment, a first 18-cycle PCR with universal primers M1SS and BC2_uni_R was performed on all cDNA. The authors' analysis ran thus. For normalization, 1 million high-quality reads were randomly selected from each sample, with every read carrying a distinct molecular identifier. Reads sharing molecular identifiers were discarded rather than binned into consensus sequences. MiTCR, set to a Q25 quality threshold and the strictest error-elimination algorithm, was used for CDR3 identification, clonotype clustering and error correction. A nonparametric unseen species model with Euler transformation was used to estimate lower-bound total TCR beta diversity. Starting from the raw public reads, TCRdb applied fastp trimming at Q25, assembled clones with MiXCR and retained in-frame beta chains. Entries that share a CDR3 protein sequence are merged under the most common genes and DNA. Here the V and J calls rest on TCRdb's processing, not on the authors' analysis. The sample profile shows 1.5 million to 2 million distinct CDR3 sequences; under 30% of them were found once. The leading ten clones occupy roughly 8% of the sample.

This receptor was obtained from a woman younger than 45 in good health. The sample comprised blood.

The sequenced DNA: TGTGCCAGCAGTTCCTACAGGGTTCCACGGGCTTTCTTT. This sequence encodes CASSSYRVPRAFF. The chain links TRBV6-5 with TRBJ1-1, with TRBD1 as a weak D call on 6 bases. Deletion took 4 bases off V and 11 bases off J, with a span of 17 bases between the germline ends. According to the germline V gene, CDR1 reads MNHEY and CDR2 reads SVGAGI. The CDR3, cysteine through phenylalanine, is 13 amino acids long. Only CDR3 DNA remains: 39 bases, in frame from the first base.